This TCR beta chain originates from a study of spatial heterogeneity in lung cancer. For the study at large: Raw sequencing reads included, on average, more than ten appearances of each unique TCR and UMI combination.

Whole-study findings and limits: Ubiquitous expanded TCR counts tracked ubiquitous nonsynonymous mutations; regional expanded TCR counts tracked regional nonsynonymous mutations. Expanded alpha and beta TCR counts within tumors tracked tumor mutation counts.

TCR cDNA molecules each had a unique molecular identifier. MiXCR was run by TCRdb on the 5' RACE reads, yielding one entry per CDR3 protein. The table has fewer than 9,500 distinct CDR3 sequences, approximately 9.3% seen once. Time point indicated: sample taken at primary tumor resection. This clonotype was seen repeatedly, ten times or more. The target antigen is unknown. V lost 0 bases to trimming and J lost 3 bases, with 14 bases between them. Germline CDR1 MNHEY, CDR2 SVGAGI. The CDR3 contains 16 residues. Sequences were derived from lung tumor tissue, sampled at surgery. The V gene is TRBV6-5, the J gene TRBJ1-2; the D gene is possibly TRBD1 (5 bases). The source is a male donor with early-stage non-small cell lung cancer. The CDR3 DNA follows: TGTGCCAGCAGTTACTCGTTTGGGACGAGTGACTATGGCTACACCTTC. Translation gives CASSYSFGTSDYGYTF.